This passage covers 26 T cell receptor beta chains from one sample sequenced in a study of blood T cell repertoires in COVID-19. The method was immunoSEQ multiplex PCR; TCRdb's version includes in-frame clones alone and lacks a portion of them. The profile covers some 140,000 clones, with roughly 78% appearing a single time and roughly 1.7% taken by the ten largest. Specimen: peripheral blood. These TCRs come from a man older than 75 with acute or convalescent COVID-19.

In the case of this clone: This sample also contains other DNA sequences that code for the same CDR3. J is TRBJ2-1 and V is TRBV7-9; tentative D call: TRBD2 (5 bases). CDR1 and CDR2 (germline): SEHNR, FQNEAQ (reference sequence). The CDR3 runs 14 residues. Trimming took off 0 bases at V and 4 bases at J, with 7 bases between the two ends. This CDR3 is CASSLARGYNEQFF. The DNA of the CDR3 is TGTGCCAGCAGCTTAGCGCGAGGGTACAATGAGCAGTTCTTC.

V is TRBV10-3 and J is TRBJ1-5; unclear D gene. In germline, CDR1 is ENHRY, CDR2 SYGVKD. Trimming removed 2 bases at V and 2 bases at J, with 7 bases between. This CDR3 is 14 amino acids long. The CDR3 bases are TGTGCCATCAGTGAGCAGGTAGGCAATCAGCCCCAGCATTTT. Encoded protein: CAISEQVGNQPQHF.

This sequence joins TRBV3-1 (or the pseudogene TRBV3-2) and TRBJ2-6; 10 nucleotides agree with TRBD1. V trimming: 4 bases; J trimming: 1 base; junction bases outside the gene matches: 7. This CDR3 has 18 amino acids. In germline, CDR1 is LGHDT, CDR2 YNNKEL (reference sequence). This CDR3 is CASSPWTGGRSGANVLTF. The CDR3 nucleotides read TGTGCCAGCAGCCCATGGACAGGGGGAAGATCTGGGGCCAACGTCCTGACTTTC.

The chain carries TRBV24-1 and TRBJ2-2; 7 nucleotides align to TRBD2. CDR3 length: 12 residues. Looked up from germline, CDR1 is KGHDR and CDR2 is SFDVKD. V shed 9 bases, J shed 5 bases, and the junction held 2 bases outside the gene matches. DNA of the CDR3: TGTGCCACCCGGGGGGTTACCGGGGAGCTGTTTTTT. Protein: CATRGVTGELFF.

The chain combines TRBV19 with TRBJ1-2, with D hard to call. V gave up 0 bases and J gave up 3 bases, with 17 bases separating them. The CDR3 runs to 17 residues. Germline CDR1 reads LNHDA; CDR2 reads SQIVND (reference sequence). CDR3 loop: CASSIDHVASRDYGYTF. CDR3 DNA: TGTGCCAGTAGTATAGATCACGTAGCCTCTCGGGACTATGGCTACACCTTC.

This sequence joins TRBV9 and TRBJ1-4; 8 bases align to TRBD1. Germline lookup yields CDR1 SGDLS and CDR2 YYNGEE. The CDR3 spans 16 residues. V was clipped by 4 bases and J by 8 bases; unmatched bases: 13. The CDR3: CASSSPRTGWGEKLFF. In DNA form, the CDR3 reads TGTGCCAGCAGCTCCCCAAGGACAGGGTGGGGAGAAAAACTGTTTTTT.

The table lists this clone with many counts. The V call is TRBV30, the J call TRBJ1-6, with a tentative D call TRBD1 (6 bases). Looked up from germline, CDR1 is GTSNPN and CDR2 is SVGIG (reference sequence). Trimming shortened V by 0 bases and J by 5 bases, and 8 bases separated the two germline ends. CDR3 length: 14 residues. The CDR3 spells CAWSVDSNNSPLHF. CDR3 DNA: TGTGCCTGGAGTGTGGACAGTAATAATTCACCCCTCCACTTT.

Ten or more counts support this clone. The chain recombines TRBV2 with TRBJ1-4, with D unclear. V lost 5 bases and J 2 bases, leaving 6 bases between the germline ends. The CDR3 runs 13 residues. CDR1 SNHLY and CDR2 FYNNEI come from the germline V gene. The CDR3 reads CASSRETNEKLFF. The CDR3, as DNA: TGTGCCAGCAGTCGGGAGACTAATGAAAAACTGTTTTTT.

The V call is TRBV12-3 or TRBV12-4, the J call TRBJ1-1; D perhaps matches TRBD1 (6 bases). V shed 3 bases and J shed 12 bases, with 14 bases lying between them. The CDR3 sequence is 12 residues long. The DNA of the CDR3 is TGTGCCAGCAGTTTTGTCGCAGGGGCCCCTTTCTTT. Translated, it gives CASSFVAGAPFF.

This chain connects TRBV5-1 to TRBJ2-7; TRBD1 might be the D (5 bases). This CDR3 contains 12 residues. Germline CDR1 and CDR2: SGHRS and YFSETQ. V was trimmed by 4 bases and J by 3 bases, leaving 8 bases between them. The CDR3 coding sequence is TGCGCCAGCAGCCCCACAGGCTACGAGCAGTACTTC. It yields the protein CASSPTGYEQYF.

V gene TRBV2 combines with J gene TRBJ1-2, with 10 bases identical to TRBD1. Germline loops: CDR1 SNHLY, CDR2 FYNNEI. The junction had 7 bases not matched to a gene; V was cut back by 1 base and J by 5 bases. The CDR3 consists of 16 residues. Written as DNA, the CDR3 is TGTGCCAGCAGTGAAGTGCCGGGACAGGGGAATTATGGCTACACCTTC. Its protein is CASSEVPGQGNYGYTF.

The V gene is TRBV10-3, the J gene TRBJ1-6; 7 bases align to TRBD1. This CDR3 is built from 13 residues. After removal of 10 bases from V and 7 bases from J, the junction contained 7 bases not matched to a gene. CDR1 and CDR2 (germline): ENHRY, SYGVKD. The CDR3 region has the DNA TGTGCCACTTCCGGGACAGCCAATTCACCCCTCCACTTT. Protein product: CATSGTANSPLHF.

V gene TRBV5-1 combines with J gene TRBJ1-1, with D perhaps TRBD1 (5 bases). The V end was cut by 4 bases, the J end by 5 bases, with 18 bases between. CDR3 length: 15 residues. CDR1 is SGHRS, CDR2 YFSETQ, per germline. The CDR3 bases are TGCGCCAGCAGCCTTCGTCCAGGAGGGGAGACTGAAGCTTTCTTT. Its protein is CASSLRPGGETEAFF.

The chain has TRBV5-8 and TRBJ2-3; a weak D match, TRBD1 (6 bases). CDR1 and CDR2 from the germline V gene are SGHTS and YDEGEE. Trimming shortened V by 4 bases and J by 0 bases, and 12 bases separated the two germline ends. This CDR3 contains 15 residues. In nucleotides, the CDR3 is TGTGCCAGCAGCGTACAGGGCGAGAGCACAGATACGCAGTATTTT. Its translation is CASSVQGESTDTQYF.

This chain's CDR3 is CASGSPPGTTNEKLFF. DNA of the CDR3: TGTGCTAGTGGTTCCCCCCCGGGGACAACTAATGAAAAACTGTTTTTT. The chain carries TRBV12-5 and TRBJ1-4; the D is unclear. The V gene lost 4 bases and the J gene lost 0 bases, with 12 bases spanning the gap. This CDR3 region has 16 residues. Germline assignment: CDR1 LGHNT and CDR2 FRNRAP.

The genes are TRBV12-3 or TRBV12-4 and TRBJ1-1, with D unclear. CDR3 length: 11 amino acids. The V end was cut by 6 bases, the J end by 7 bases, with 9 bases between. The CDR3 nucleotides read TGTGCCAGCAGCCCGGGGTTTGAAGCTTTCTTT. This translates into CASSPGFEAFF.

DNA of the CDR3: TGCAGTGCTAGTTGGCCAGCGATTTATGGCTACACCTTC. Protein sequence: CSASWPAIYGYTF. This chain connects TRBV20-1 to TRBJ1-2; D is uncertain. Germline V lookup: CDR1 DFQATT, CDR2 SNEGSKA (reference sequence). This CDR3 comprises 13 residues. V gave up 3 bases and J gave up 5 bases, with 13 bases separating them.

This clone was observed a few times. The rearrangement joins TRBV14 to TRBJ2-1, with a tentative D call TRBD1 (5 bases). This CDR3 has 15 residues. The V and J ends lost 0 bases and 8 bases respectively, with 14 bases between them. The germline V gene has CDR1 SGHDN and CDR2 FVKESK. CDR3 DNA sequence: TGTGCCAGCAGCCAAGATCAAACAGGCCAAGATGAGCAGTTCTTC. Protein: CASSQDQTGQDEQFF.

The chain combines TRBV19 with TRBJ2-5, with TRBD2 matching 13 bases. Losses at the gene ends were 8 bases for V and 7 bases for J; bases not matched to a gene: 7. The germline CDR1 and CDR2 sequences are LNHDA and SQIVND (reference sequence). This CDR3 comprises 14 residues. The CDR3 nucleotides read TGTGCCAGTGGACTAGCGGGGGAGCGGGGGACCCAGTACTTC. Translated: CASGLAGERGTQYF.

This clone was detected only a few times. The chain is built from TRBV7-9 and TRBJ2-7; 9 bases are shared with TRBD1. J lost 4 bases, V lost 5 bases, and 6 bases had no gene match. CDR3 size: 14 residues. Germline CDR1 reads SEHNR; CDR2 reads FQNEAQ (reference sequence). This CDR3 is CASSAGTGTYEQYF. CDR3 nucleotides: TGTGCCAGCAGCGCCGGGACAGGGACTTACGAGCAGTACTTC.

The chain joins TRBV28 to TRBJ1-4, with a tentative D call TRBD1 (5 bases). This CDR3 has 14 amino acids. V lost 1 base to trimming and J lost 4 bases, with 7 bases between them. Germline V gene sequence: CDR1 MDHEN, CDR2 SYDVKM. CDR3 sequence reads: CASSLSGGNEKLFF. The CDR3 nucleotides are TGTGCCAGCAGTTTATCCGGGGGTAATGAAAAACTGTTTTTT.

This chain joins TRBV24-1 and TRBJ2-5; TRBD2 aligns across 10 bases. J lost 4 bases, V lost 2 bases, and 6 bases had no gene match. CDR3 length equals 16 residues. Germline V gene data show CDR1 as KGHDR and CDR2 as SFDVKD. DNA for the CDR3: TGTGCCACCAGTGATTCGACTAGCGGGTGGGGAGAGACCCAGTACTTC. Its protein is CATSDSTSGWGETQYF.

In DNA form, the CDR3 reads TGTGCCACCAGCGGCACAGGGGGCACTGAAGCTTTCTTT. This sequence encodes CATSGTGGTEAFF. The V gene is TRBV24-1, the J gene TRBJ1-1, with 8 bases identical to TRBD1. The V segment lost 7 bases and the J segment 4 bases; nucleotides outside the gene matches: 4. CDR1 and CDR2 from the germline V gene are KGHDR and SFDVKD. This CDR3 is 13 amino acids long.

The V call is TRBV7-9, the J call TRBJ2-6, with D possibly being TRBD2 (6 bases). V lost 3 bases and J lost 0, with 6 bases in between. Germline CDR1 reads SEHNR; CDR2 reads FQNEAQ (reference sequence). CDR3 length equals 15 residues. The CDR3 region is CASSLGGSGANVLTF. For the CDR3, the DNA is TGTGCCAGCAGCTTGGGGGGCTCTGGGGCCAACGTCCTGACTTTC.

This clone was observed once. The genes are TRBV11-3 and TRBJ2-7; TRBD1 might be the D (6 bases). CDR1 and CDR2 (germline): SGHNT, YENEEA. The CDR3 consists of 15 residues. V shed 6 bases and J shed 0 bases, with 15 bases lying between them. The CDR3 DNA reads TGTGCCAGCAGTAAACTCGACAGGAGCTCCTACGAGCAGTACTTC. Translating gives CASSKLDRSSYEQYF. The full variable domain, in which reference TRBV11-3 and TRBJ2-7 provide the parts outside the CDR3, is EAGVVQSPRYKIIEKKQPVAFWCNPISGHNTLYWYLQNLGQGPELLIRYENEEAVDDSQLPKDRFSAERLKGVDSTLKIQPAELGDSAVYLCASSKLDRSSYEQYFGPGTRLTVT.

V gene TRBV29-1 combines with J gene TRBJ1-2, with 9 positions matching TRBD1. The CDR3 is made up of 14 amino acids. The V segment lost 3 bases and the J segment 6 bases; nucleotides outside the gene matches: 8. The V gene's germline CDR1 is SQVTM and CDR2 ANQGSEA. The CDR3: CSVEWVWTGDGYTF. The CDR3 DNA sequence: TGCAGCGTTGAGTGGGTTTGGACAGGGGATGGCTACACCTTC.